A single sample gave rise to the 7 T cell receptor beta chains below, sequenced in a study of blood T cell repertoires in COVID-19. Data came from immunoSEQ multiplex PCR; TCRdb stores just in-frame clones and leaves some out. The sample gives about 200,000 clones, about 87% of which show up once; around 3.1% is in the top ten. The specimen sequenced was peripheral blood. The origin of the receptors is a man in his 60s with acute or convalescent COVID-19.

The V gene is TRBV2, the J gene TRBJ1-3; D not resolved. This CDR3 has 15 amino acids. V shed 8 bases and J shed 2 bases, with 16 bases lying between them. Germline CDR1 SNHLY, CDR2 FYNNEI. DNA of the CDR3: TGTGCCAGCCATGTTGCGGGGATAGCTGGAAACACCATATATTTT. The encoded protein is CASHVAGIAGNTIYF.

This rearrangement joins TRBV9 to TRBJ2-1, with 11 bases lining up with TRBD2. J gave up 4 bases and V 0 bases, and 3 bases lay outside the gene matches. Germline values: CDR1 SGDLS, CDR2 YYNGEE. The CDR3 consists of 16 residues. CDR3 nucleotide sequence: TGTGCCAGCAGCGTAGTTAGCGGGGGGGCTTACAATGAGCAGTTCTTC. As protein: CASSVVSGGAYNEQFF.

A few counts support this clone. The V call is TRBV5-6, the J call TRBJ2-7, with TRBD1 identical over 7 bases. The CDR3 spans 13 residues. Germline lookup yields CDR1 SGHDT and CDR2 YYEEEE. Germline trimming cut 4 bases from V and 1 base from J; bases unmatched to any gene: 2. In DNA, the CDR3 is TGTGCCAGCAGCGTGGACAGGTCCTACGAGCAGTACTTC. This encodes CASSVDRSYEQYF.

The chain is built from TRBV5-1 and TRBJ2-7; 7 bases are shared with TRBD2. Trimming took 4 bases from V and 7 from J; bases not matched to a gene: 11. This CDR3 region has 14 residues. CDR1 SGHRS and CDR2 YFSETQ come from the germline V gene. CDR3 coding DNA: TGCGCCAGCAGCAGCAGGCCCACGGGGGGTGAGCAGTACTTC. Protein: CASSSRPTGGEQYF. The variable domain in full, with the rest retrieved from reference TRBV5-1 and TRBJ2-7, is KAGVTQTPRYLIKTRGQQVTLSCSPISGHRSVSWYQQTPGQGLQFLFEYFSETQRNKGNFPGRFSGRQFSNSRSEMNVSTLELGDSALYLCASSSRPTGGEQYFGPGTRLTVT.

The V gene is TRBV9, the J gene TRBJ2-5; a weak D match, TRBD2 (5 bases). The CDR3 loop spans 14 amino acids. The ends were cut back, 4 bases at V and 5 bases at J, with 15 bases in the middle. CDR1 is SGDLS, CDR2 YYNGEE, per germline. CDR3 coding DNA: TGTGCCAGCAGCTCCCGATCTAGCAGGGAGACCCAGTACTTC. Protein product: CASSSRSSRETQYF.

In its sample, this clone was seen many times. V usage is TRBV2 and J usage is TRBJ1-6; TRBD1 matches at 7 bases. This CDR3 contains 15 residues. V shed 7 bases, J shed 7 bases, and the junction held 10 bases outside the gene matches. Germline-derived CDR1 and CDR2 are SNHLY and FYNNEI. CDR3 region: CASTGMGQLNSPLHF. The CDR3 nucleotides read TGTGCCAGCACCGGGATGGGACAGCTAAATTCACCCCTCCACTTT.

The chain carries TRBV9 and TRBJ2-1, with 13 bases lining up with TRBD2. The CDR3 is made up of 17 amino acids. Germline-derived CDR1 and CDR2 are SGDLS and YYNGEE. V was clipped by 4 bases and J by 7 bases; unmatched bases: 11. CDR3 loop: CASSPRGGLAGVNEQFF. CDR3 bases: TGTGCCAGCAGCCCCCGGGGTGGACTAGCGGGGGTTAATGAGCAGTTCTTC.